Sequencing of this T cell receptor (beta chain) was carried out in a study of blood T cell repertoires in COVID-19. Study overall: The origin of the acute and convalescent COVID-19 samples was the United States, Italy and Spain. Sources were T cells, B-cell-depleted T cells, or PBMCs; the material itself was cDNA or gDNA.

There are 13 residues in the CDR3. The V end was cut by 2 bases, the J end by 5 bases, with 10 bases between. From germline, CDR1 is GTSNPN and CDR2 SVGIG (reference sequence). In the original processing: The assay estimated nucleated cells by amplifying reference gene primers. Clones were sequenced by immunoSEQ multiplex PCR, and TCRdb holds only the in-frame ones, with some missing. V, J and clone size derive from that table, while D and trimming were established from the DNA sequence. The data show about 240,000 clones, with about 83% seen just once and 4% held by the top ten. This TCR derives from a man over 45 with acute or convalescent COVID-19. The sample comprised peripheral blood. The chain joins TRBV30 to TRBJ1-5, with D possibly matching TRBD1 (5 bases). The CDR3 DNA follows: TGTGCCTGGAGTTCCCAGGGTTATCAGCCCCAGCATTTT. Protein product: CAWSSQGYQPQHF.